This passage covers 17 T cell receptor beta chains from one sample sequenced in a study of CD8+ T cells in alopecia areata. Treatment noted: oral pan-JAK inhibitor, 5-10 mg twice daily. Sequencing used cDNA as its template, made by extracting RNA and reverse transcribing it. Only in-frame clones appear in the TCRdb table, and some are missing; sequencing was by immunoSEQ multiplex PCR. The sample consists of about 190,000 clones, 50% to 60% of them appearing once. The sample here was CD4+ T cells sorted from blood, taken at week 4, from a patient treated with tofacitinib. The receptors originated from a human donor with alopecia areata.

The chain couples TRBV18 to TRBJ2-6; the match to TRBD1 covers 7 bases. The junction had 4 bases not matched to a gene; V was cut back by 3 bases and J by 2 bases. Looked up from germline, CDR1 is KGHSH and CDR2 is LQKENI. This CDR3 is built from 16 residues. The CDR3, as DNA: TGTGCCAGCTCACCTACAGGGGTGGCTGGGGCCAACGTCCTGACTTTC. This encodes CASSPTGVAGANVLTF. Supplemented by reference TRBV18 and TRBJ2-6, the full variable domain reads NAGVMQNPRHLVRRRGQEARLRCSPMKGHSHVYWYRQLPEEGLKFMVYLQKENIIDESGMPKERFSAEFPKEGPSILRIQQVVRGDSAAYFCASSPTGVAGANVLTFGAGSRLTVL.

This clone was detected a few times. The chain is built from TRBV11-2 and TRBJ2-3; 7 bases are a match to TRBD1. The CDR3 length is 11 residues. The V gene end was trimmed by 5 bases and the J gene end by 10 bases; junction bases not matched to a gene: 3. Germline values: CDR1 SGHAT, CDR2 FQNNGV. The CDR3 sequence: CASSLDRSQYF. The CDR3 nucleotides read TGTGCCAGCAGCCTGGACAGGTCGCAGTATTTT.

The rearrangement links TRBV28 to TRBJ2-1; TRBD2 matches 7 bases. Unmatched junction bases numbered 10, after V lost 7 bases and J lost 10 bases. Germline lookup yields CDR1 MDHEN and CDR2 SYDVKM. The CDR3 is 13 residues long. This CDR3 is CASKTSTFGEQFF. CDR3 sequence (DNA): TGTGCCAGCAAGACTAGCACCTTCGGCGAGCAGTTCTTC.

The rearrangement uses TRBV9 and TRBJ2-1; no reliable D call. This CDR3 contains 13 residues. Germline CDR1 is SGDLS and CDR2 is YYNGEE. The V gene lost 2 bases and the J gene lost 7 bases, with 10 bases spanning the gap. CDR3 sequence (DNA): TGTGCCAGCAGCGTCAATGTTGGTAATGAGCAGTTCTTC. Its translation is CASSVNVGNEQFF.

This clone was counted between two and nine times. V gene TRBV15 combines with J gene TRBJ2-1, with 8 bases aligning to TRBD2. This CDR3 spans 15 amino acids. The V gene's germline CDR1 is LNHNV and CDR2 YYDKDF (reference sequence). The V and J ends lost 0 bases and 8 bases, in that order; junction bases with no gene match: 6. DNA of the CDR3: TGTGCCACCAGCAGAGATCGGAGCGGGAGCGATGAGCAGTTCTTC. Amino acid sequence: CATSRDRSGSDEQFF.

The chain employs TRBV29-1 and TRBJ2-7; weak D call: TRBD1 (6 bases). Germline CDR1 and CDR2: SQVTM and ANQGSEA. The CDR3 is 14 residues long. V was shortened by 6 bases and J by 0 bases, with 15 bases between the two germline ends. The CDR3 here is CSVKQGPSSYEQYF. The CDR3 region has the DNA TGCAGCGTCAAACAGGGACCGAGCTCCTACGAGCAGTACTTC.

The chain employs TRBV2 and TRBJ2-2; 9 bases are shared with TRBD1. Germline V lookup: CDR1 SNHLY, CDR2 FYNNEI. This CDR3 is built from 15 residues. V shed 7 bases and J 1 base; nucleotides not matched to a gene: 4. CDR3 bases: TGTGCCAGCACCCTGGGACAGGGGAACACCGGGGAGCTGTTTTTT. This translates into CASTLGQGNTGELFF.

The chain combines TRBV30 with TRBJ2-5, with D unresolved. V was trimmed by 3 bases and J by 3 bases, leaving 5 bases between them. This CDR3 is built from 11 residues. Germline loops: CDR1 GTSNPN, CDR2 SVGIG (reference sequence). For the CDR3, the DNA is TGTGCCTGGAGCCTAAAAGAGACCCAGTACTTC. Translation gives CAWSLKETQYF.

J is TRBJ2-5 and V is TRBV30; tentatively, D is TRBD1 (6 bases). Germline CDR1 GTSNPN, CDR2 SVGIG (reference sequence). CDR3 length: 16 amino acids. The ends were cut back, 3 bases at V and 2 bases at J, with 19 bases in the middle. CDR3 coding DNA: TGTGCCTGGAGGCCCAAAACGACAGGCGCACAAGAGACCCAGTACTTC. Amino acid sequence: CAWRPKTTGAQETQYF. Full variable domain (rest looked up from reference TRBV30 and TRBJ2-5): SQTIHQWPATLVQPVGSPLSLECTVEGTSNPNLYWYRQAAGRGLQLLFYSVGIGQISSEVPQNLSASRPQDRQFILSSKKLLLSDSGFYLCAWRPKTTGAQETQYFGPGTRLLVL.

This clone was recorded a few times. The V gene is TRBV29-1, the J gene TRBJ1-5; no clear D. The germline CDR1 and CDR2 sequences are SQVTM and ANQGSEA. The CDR3 has 13 residues. Trimming cost V 4 bases and J 3 bases, with 10 bases left between them. The CDR3 reads CSVGVDYNQPQHF. The CDR3 bases are TGCAGCGTTGGGGTAGATTACAATCAGCCCCAGCATTTT.

CDR3 bases: TGCAGCGTCGACCGGACTAGCGGGACGAAGACCCAGTACTTC. It yields the protein CSVDRTSGTKTQYF. The chain joins TRBV29-1 to TRBJ2-5; TRBD2 agrees at 12 bases. The V and J ends lost 6 bases and 6 bases, in that order; junction bases with no gene match: 8. Germline CDR1 SQVTM, CDR2 ANQGSEA. CDR3 length equals 14 residues.

This clone was observed a few times. The chain joins TRBV6-1 to TRBJ2-1; D may be TRBD2 (6 bases). Trimming stripped 7 bases from V and 8 bases from J, with 15 bases between. Germline loops: CDR1 MNHNS, CDR2 SASEGT. This CDR3 region has 13 residues. In DNA form, the CDR3 reads TGTGCCAGCAATCCACGGAGGGGTGATGAGCAGTTCTTC. The encoded protein is CASNPRRGDEQFF.

This clone was seen a handful of times. The V gene is TRBV7-9, the J gene TRBJ1-5; TRBD1 matches 9 bases. This CDR3 spans 18 amino acids. In germline, CDR1 is SEHNR, CDR2 FQNEAQ (reference sequence). Trimming at V came to 5 bases and at J to 2 bases, leaving 13 bases not matched to a gene. CDR3 in amino acids: CASSKTTTGGIGNQPQHF. Written as DNA, the CDR3 is TGTGCCAGCAGCAAGACAACTACAGGGGGCATCGGCAATCAGCCCCAGCATTTT.

Worth noting for this clone: This CDR3 is also generated by other DNA sequences in the sample. The chain uses TRBV20-1 and TRBJ2-3, with no clear D. The V end lost 0 bases, the J end lost 6 bases, and 4 bases lay between the germline ends. The CDR3 loop spans 11 amino acids. The germline V gene has CDR1 DFQATT and CDR2 SNEGSKA (reference sequence). This CDR3 is CSARDGDTQYF. The CDR3 bases are TGCAGTGCTAGAGATGGGGATACGCAGTATTTT.

The chain has TRBV20-1 and TRBJ2-1; TRBD2 is a possible D gene (5 bases). Germline V gene data show CDR1 as DFQATT and CDR2 as SNEGSKA (reference sequence). Trimming cost V 5 bases and J 8 bases, with 10 bases left between them. The CDR3 is made up of 11 amino acids. The CDR3 region has the DNA TGCAGTGCTCGATTTAGCGATGAGCAGTTCTTC. Protein sequence: CSARFSDEQFF.

This clone was detected many times. This chain uses TRBV7-8 with TRBJ2-3, with a tentative D call TRBD2 (6 bases). V lost 7 bases and J lost 4, with 21 bases in between. From germline, CDR1 is SGHVS and CDR2 FQNEAQ. The CDR3 has 16 amino acids. CDR3 nucleotides: TGTGCCAGCAACCTATTCCCAGCGGGTAACGCAGATACGCAGTATTTT. It translates to CASNLFPAGNADTQYF.

There are a few counts of this clone. The V and J genes are TRBV30 and TRBJ1-1; D gene unclear. V lost 2 bases, J lost 0 bases, and 7 bases lay in between. Germline V lookup: CDR1 GTSNPN, CDR2 SVGIG (reference sequence). This CDR3 is built from 13 residues. CDR3 amino acids: CAWSNVVNTEAFF. The CDR3 region has the DNA TGTGCCTGGAGTAATGTAGTGAACACTGAAGCTTTCTTT.